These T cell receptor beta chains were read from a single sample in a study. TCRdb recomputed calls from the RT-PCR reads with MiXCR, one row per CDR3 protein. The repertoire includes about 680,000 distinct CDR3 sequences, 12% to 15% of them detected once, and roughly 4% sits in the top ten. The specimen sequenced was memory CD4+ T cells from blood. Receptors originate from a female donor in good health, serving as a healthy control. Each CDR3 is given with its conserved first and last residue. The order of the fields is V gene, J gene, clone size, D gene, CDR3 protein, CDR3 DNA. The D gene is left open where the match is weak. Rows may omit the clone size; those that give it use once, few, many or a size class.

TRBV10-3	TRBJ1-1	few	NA	CAISAQGGTEAFF	TGTGCCATCAGTGCACAGGGTGGGACTGAAGCTTTCTTT
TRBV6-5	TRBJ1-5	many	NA	CASRSGLQPQHF	TGTGCCAGCAGATCAGGGTTACAGCCCCAGCATTTT
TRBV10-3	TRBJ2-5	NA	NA	CAISEIQTLQETQYF	TGTGCCATCAGTGAAATACAGACTTTACAAGAGACCCAGTACTTC
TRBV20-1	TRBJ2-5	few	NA	CSARRGRETQYF	TGCAGTGCTAGACGGGGTAGAGAGACCCAGTACTTC
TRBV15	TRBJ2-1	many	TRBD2	CATSTGPGTSSYNEQFF	TGTGCCACCAGCACTGGCCCTGGGACTAGCTCGTACAATGAGCAGTTCTTC
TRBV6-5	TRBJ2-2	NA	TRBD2	CASRAGAGTGELFF	TGTGCCAGCAGGGCGGGAGCCGGAACCGGGGAGCTGTTTTTT
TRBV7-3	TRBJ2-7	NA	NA	CASSSDGTSYEQYF	TGTGCCAGCAGCTCAGACGGGACAAGCTACGAGCAGTACTTC
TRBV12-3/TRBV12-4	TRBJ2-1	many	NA	CASSFGYNEQFF	TGTGCCAGCAGTTTCGGATACAATGAGCAGTTCTTC
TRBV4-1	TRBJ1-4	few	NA	CASRGREGANEKLFF	TGCGCCAGCAGAGGCAGGGAAGGGGCTAATGAAAAACTGTTTTTT
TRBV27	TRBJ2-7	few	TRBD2	CASRYGTSGIYEQYF	TGTGCCAGCAGGTACGGGACTAGCGGGATATACGAGCAGTACTTC
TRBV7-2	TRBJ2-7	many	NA	CASSLVALSYEQYF	TGTGCCAGCAGCTTAGTTGCCCTGTCCTACGAGCAGTACTTC
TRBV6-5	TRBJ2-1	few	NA	CASTTLTGSYNEQFF	TGTGCCAGCACCACTTTGACAGGATCCTACAATGAGCAGTTCTTC
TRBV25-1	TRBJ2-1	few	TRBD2	CASSGQREGPYNEQFF	TGTGCCAGCAGTGGACAGCGGGAGGGCCCCTACAATGAGCAGTTCTTC
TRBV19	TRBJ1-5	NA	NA	CASSIGGGARAQPQHF	TGTGCCAGTAGTATAGGCGGGGGGGCTAGAGCTCAGCCCCAGCATTTT
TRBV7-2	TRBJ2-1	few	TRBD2	CASSREGASGSYEQFF	TGTGCCAGCAGCCGAGAAGGGGCTAGCGGGAGCTATGAGCAGTTCTTC
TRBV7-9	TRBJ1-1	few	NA	CASSWKLGRGDTEAFF	TGTGCCAGCAGCTGGAAATTGGGCAGGGGAGACACTGAAGCTTTCTTT
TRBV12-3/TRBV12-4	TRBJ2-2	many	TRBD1	CASSLAGGLYTGELFF	TGTGCCAGCAGTTTAGCAGGGGGCTTATACACCGGGGAGCTGTTTTTT
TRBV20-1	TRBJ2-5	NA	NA	CSAPLGWSHQETQYF	TGCAGTGCTCCCCTGGGATGGAGCCACCAAGAGACCCAGTACTTC
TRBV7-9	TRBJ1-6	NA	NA	CASSLETNSPLHF	TGTGCCAGCAGCTTAGAAACGAATTCACCCCTCCACTTT
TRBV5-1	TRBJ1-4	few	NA	CASSSGRIDEKLFF	TGCGCCAGCAGCTCGGGACGGATAGATGAAAAACTGTTTTTT
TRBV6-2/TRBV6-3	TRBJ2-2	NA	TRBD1	CASSQQGADTGELFF	TGTGCCAGCAGTCAACAGGGGGCTGACACCGGGGAGCTGTTTTTT
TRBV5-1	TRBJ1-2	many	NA	CASSPALTANYGYTF	TGCGCCAGCAGCCCCGCGTTAACAGCTAACTATGGCTACACCTTC